The rows below give T cell receptor beta chains drawn from one sample of a study of technical replicates of blood from a handful of donors. Produced via immunoSEQ multiplex PCR; TCRdb's table is partial and in-frame only. The table includes about 82,000 clones, around 93% detected once. The sample comprised T cells isolated from PBMCs. The receptor set was obtained from a human donor in good health. CDR3s include the opening cysteine and the closing phenylalanine or tryptophan. The D gene is left open where the match is weak. Rows may omit the clone size; those that give it use once, few, many or a size class.

d_call clone_size j_call v_call cdr3_aa cdr3_nt
. . TRBJ1-1 TRBV7-9 CASSLQGYMNTEAFF TGTGCCAGCAGCTTGCAGGGCTACATGAACACTGAAGCTTTCTTT
TRBD1 . TRBJ2-4 TRBV5-1 CASSDDRVKNIQYF TGCGCCAGCAGCGACGACAGGGTCAAAAACATTCAGTACTTC
. . TRBJ2-1 TRBV19 CASSSPLTTGEQFF TGTGCCAGTAGTTCCCCTTTAACAACCGGGGAGCAGTTCTTC
TRBD1 few TRBJ2-1 TRBV5-1 CASSLDRGPNEQFF TGCGCCAGCAGTCTAGACAGGGGGCCCAATGAGCAGTTCTTC
TRBD1 . TRBJ1-2 TRBV19 CASQFQQGAHYGYTF TGTGCCAGTCAATTTCAACAGGGGGCGCACTATGGCTACACCTTC
TRBD1 . TRBJ2-4 TRBV5-1 CASSVIGTGRNIQYF TGCGCCAGCAGCGTAATCGGGACAGGACGCAACATTCAGTACTTC
TRBD2 . TRBJ2-7 TRBV5-1 CASSRITSGESSYEQYF TGCGCCAGCAGCAGGATAACTAGCGGGGAAAGCTCCTACGAGCAGTACTTC
TRBD1 . TRBJ2-7 TRBV5-1 CASSAPGTGDYEQYF TGCGCCAGCAGCGCACCCGGGACAGGGGACTACGAGCAGTACTTC
TRBD1 . TRBJ2-7 TRBV5-1 CASSLVLDRGRSSYEQYF TGCGCCAGCAGCTTGGTACTAGACAGGGGACGGAGCTCCTACGAGCAGTACTTC
TRBD1 once TRBJ1-5 TRBV7-8 CASSLDRGQPQHF TGTGCCAGCAGCTTAGACAGGGGCCAGCCCCAGCATTTT
TRBD1 . TRBJ1-2 TRBV28 CASGPPRGQEVDGYTF TGTGCCAGCGGCCCCCCCCGTGGACAGGAGGTGGATGGCTACACCTTC
TRBD1 once TRBJ1-1 TRBV6-5 CASSYQGTVNTEAFF TGTGCCAGCAGTTACCAAGGGACAGTGAACACTGAAGCTTTCTTT
. . TRBJ1-3 TRBV6-1 CASSPAGDSGNTIYF TGTGCCAGCAGTCCTGCAGGGGATTCTGGAAACACCATATATTTT
TRBD2 once TRBJ2-2 TRBV4-1 CASSLSSGGVGELFF TGCGCCAGCAGCCTCTCTAGCGGGGGGGTCGGGGAGCTGTTTTTT
TRBD2 . TRBJ2-7 TRBV10-1 CASSESRLAGGPYEQYF TGCGCCAGCAGTGAGAGCAGACTAGCGGGAGGCCCCTACGAGCAGTACTTC
TRBD1 . TRBJ2-1 TRBV5-1 CASGIRQGAIEQFF TGCGCCAGCGGGATTCGACAGGGGGCGATTGAGCAGTTCTTC
TRBD1 . TRBJ1-2 TRBV5-4 CASSSLRDRGLYGYTF TGTGCCAGCAGCTCACTCCGGGACAGGGGACTCTATGGCTACACCTTC
TRBD2 . TRBJ2-5 TRBV7-9 CASSPLAHQETQYF TGTGCCAGCAGCCCACTAGCGCACCAAGAGACCCAGTACTTC
. . TRBJ1-5 TRBV4-1 CASSQGGRGPGRNQPQHF TGCGCCAGCAGCCAAGGGGGCCGTGGTCCCGGCAGAAATCAGCCCCAGCATTTT